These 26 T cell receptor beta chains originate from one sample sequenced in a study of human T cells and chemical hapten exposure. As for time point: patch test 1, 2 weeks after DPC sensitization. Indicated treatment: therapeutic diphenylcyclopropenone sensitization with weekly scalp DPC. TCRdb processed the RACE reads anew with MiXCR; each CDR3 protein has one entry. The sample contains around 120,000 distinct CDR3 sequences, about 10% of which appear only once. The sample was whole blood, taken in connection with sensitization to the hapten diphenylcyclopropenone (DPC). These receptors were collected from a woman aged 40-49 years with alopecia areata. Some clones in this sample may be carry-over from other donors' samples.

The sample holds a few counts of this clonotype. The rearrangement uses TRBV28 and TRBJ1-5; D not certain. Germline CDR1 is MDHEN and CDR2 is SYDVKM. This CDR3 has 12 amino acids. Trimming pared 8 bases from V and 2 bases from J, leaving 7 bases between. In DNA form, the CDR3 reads TGTGCCAGCTATCGAGGCAATCAGCCCCAGCATTTT. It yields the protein CASYRGNQPQHF.

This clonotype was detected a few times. CDR3 sequence: CASSDTSGVADTQYF. The CDR3 bases are TGTGCCAGCAGCGATACTAGCGGGGTAGCAGATACGCAGTATTTT. This chain connects TRBV12-3 or TRBV12-4 to TRBJ2-3, with 10 bases matching TRBD2. The CDR3 covers 15 residues. After removal of 6 bases from V and 4 bases from J, the junction contained 7 bases not matched to a gene.

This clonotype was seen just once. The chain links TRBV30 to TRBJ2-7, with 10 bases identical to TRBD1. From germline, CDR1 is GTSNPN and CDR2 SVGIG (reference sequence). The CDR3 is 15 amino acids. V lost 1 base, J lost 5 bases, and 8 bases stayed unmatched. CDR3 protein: CAWSEGRQGAHEQYF. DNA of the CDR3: TGTGCCTGGAGTGAGGGGAGACAGGGGGCTCACGAGCAGTACTTC.

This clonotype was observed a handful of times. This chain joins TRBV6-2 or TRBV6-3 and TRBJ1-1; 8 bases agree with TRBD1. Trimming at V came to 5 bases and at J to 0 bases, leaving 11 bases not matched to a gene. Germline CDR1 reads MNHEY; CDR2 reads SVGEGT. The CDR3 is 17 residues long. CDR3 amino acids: CASSPGQGRTMNTEAFF. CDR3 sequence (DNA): TGTGCCAGCAGTCCAGGACAGGGCCGAACGATGAACACTGAAGCTTTCTTT.

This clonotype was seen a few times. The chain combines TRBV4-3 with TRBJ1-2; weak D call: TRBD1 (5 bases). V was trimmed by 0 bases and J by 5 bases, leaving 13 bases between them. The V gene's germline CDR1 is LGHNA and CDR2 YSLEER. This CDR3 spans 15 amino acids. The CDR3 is CASSQDPRVKYGYTF. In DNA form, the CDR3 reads TGCGCCAGCAGCCAAGACCCCAGGGTTAAGTATGGCTACACCTTC.

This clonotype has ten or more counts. The CDR3 DNA follows: TGTGCCAGCAGCGTAGCGAACAGGGGGAACTCCTACAATGAGCAGTTCTTC. The encoded protein is CASSVANRGNSYNEQFF. The chain uses TRBV9 and TRBJ2-1, with 8 positions matching TRBD1. Trimming cost V 0 bases and J 0 bases; bases outside gene matches: 5. The CDR3 is 17 residues long. The V gene's germline CDR1 is SGDLS and CDR2 YYNGEE.

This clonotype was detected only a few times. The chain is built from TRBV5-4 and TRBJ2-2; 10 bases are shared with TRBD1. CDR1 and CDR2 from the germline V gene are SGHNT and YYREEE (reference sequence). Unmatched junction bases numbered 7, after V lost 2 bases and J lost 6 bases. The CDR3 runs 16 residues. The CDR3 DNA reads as TGTGCCAGCAGCTTCCTCCGGGACAGGGGCGCCGGGGAGCTGTTTTTT. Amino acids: CASSFLRDRGAGELFF.

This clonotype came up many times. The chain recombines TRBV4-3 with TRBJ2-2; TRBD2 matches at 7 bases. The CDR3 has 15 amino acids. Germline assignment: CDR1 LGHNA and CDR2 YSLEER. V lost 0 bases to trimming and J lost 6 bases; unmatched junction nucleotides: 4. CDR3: CASSQDTGGSGELFF. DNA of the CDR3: TGCGCCAGCAGCCAAGATACGGGGGGATCCGGGGAGCTGTTTTTT.

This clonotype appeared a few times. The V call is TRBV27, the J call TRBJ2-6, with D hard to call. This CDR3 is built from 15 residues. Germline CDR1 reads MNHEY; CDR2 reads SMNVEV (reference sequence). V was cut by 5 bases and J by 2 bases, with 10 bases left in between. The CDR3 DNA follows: TGTGCCAGCAGTCCCGGGTCTACTGGGGCCAACGTCCTGACTTTC. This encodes CASSPGSTGANVLTF.

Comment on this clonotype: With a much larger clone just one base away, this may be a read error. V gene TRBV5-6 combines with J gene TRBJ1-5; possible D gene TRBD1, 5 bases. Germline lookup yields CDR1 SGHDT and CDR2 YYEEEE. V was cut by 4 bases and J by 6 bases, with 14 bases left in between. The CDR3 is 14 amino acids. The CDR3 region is CASSAGKTCQPQHF. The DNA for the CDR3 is TGTGCCAGCAGCGCAGGGAAGACTTGTCAGCCCCAGCATTTT.

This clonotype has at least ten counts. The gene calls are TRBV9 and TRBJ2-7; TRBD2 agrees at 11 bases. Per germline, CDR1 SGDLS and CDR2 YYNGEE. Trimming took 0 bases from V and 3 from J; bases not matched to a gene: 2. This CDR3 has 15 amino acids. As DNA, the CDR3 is TGTGCCAGCAGCGTAGGCGGGACTAGCGGCTACGAGCAGTACTTC. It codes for CASSVGGTSGYEQYF.

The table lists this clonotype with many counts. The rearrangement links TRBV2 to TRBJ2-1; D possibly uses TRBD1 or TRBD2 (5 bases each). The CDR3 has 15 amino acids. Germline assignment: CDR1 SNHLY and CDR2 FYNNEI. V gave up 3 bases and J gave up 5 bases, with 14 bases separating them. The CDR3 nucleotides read TGTGCCAGCAGTGATGCCGGGACGGTCGACAATGAGCAGTTCTTC. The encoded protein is CASSDAGTVDNEQFF.

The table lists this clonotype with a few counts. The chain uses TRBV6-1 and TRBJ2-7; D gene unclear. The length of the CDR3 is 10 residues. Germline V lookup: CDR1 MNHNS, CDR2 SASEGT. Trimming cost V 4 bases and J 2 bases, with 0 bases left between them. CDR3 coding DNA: TGTGCCAGCAGTGCCTACGAGCAGTACTTC. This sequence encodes CASSAYEQYF.

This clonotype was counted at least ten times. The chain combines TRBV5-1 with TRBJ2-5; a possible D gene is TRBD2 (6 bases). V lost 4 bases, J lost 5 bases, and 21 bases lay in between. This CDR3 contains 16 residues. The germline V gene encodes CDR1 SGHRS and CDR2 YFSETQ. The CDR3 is CASSLAGLTAGETQYF. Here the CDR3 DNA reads TGCGCCAGCAGCCTGGCCGGGCTCACGGCGGGGGAGACCCAGTACTTC.

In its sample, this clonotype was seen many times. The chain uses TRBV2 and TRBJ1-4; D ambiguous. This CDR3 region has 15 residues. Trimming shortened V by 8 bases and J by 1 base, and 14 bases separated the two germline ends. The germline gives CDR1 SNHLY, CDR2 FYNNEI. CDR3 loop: CASSPSILTNEKLFF. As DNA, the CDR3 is TGTGCCAGCTCACCTTCTATCTTAACTAATGAAAAACTGTTTTTT.

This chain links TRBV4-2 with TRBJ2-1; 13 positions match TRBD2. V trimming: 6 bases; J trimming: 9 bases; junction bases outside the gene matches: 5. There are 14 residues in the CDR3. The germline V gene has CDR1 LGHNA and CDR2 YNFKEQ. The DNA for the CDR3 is TGTGCCAGCAGAGGACTAGCGGGAGCGGTTGAGCAGTTCTTC. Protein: CASRGLAGAVEQFF.

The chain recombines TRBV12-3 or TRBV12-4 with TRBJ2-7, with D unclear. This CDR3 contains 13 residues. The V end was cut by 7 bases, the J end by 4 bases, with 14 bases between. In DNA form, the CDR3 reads TGTGCCAGCACCCATTGGGTTGGGTACGAGCAGTACTTC. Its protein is CASTHWVGYEQYF.

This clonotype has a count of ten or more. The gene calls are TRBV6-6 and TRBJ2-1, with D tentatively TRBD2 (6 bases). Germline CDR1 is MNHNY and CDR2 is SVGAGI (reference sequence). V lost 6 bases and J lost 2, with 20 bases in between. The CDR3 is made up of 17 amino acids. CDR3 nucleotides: TGTGCCAGCAGCCCCGTCTCTAGCGCCGTAACCTACAATGAGCAGTTCTTC. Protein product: CASSPVSSAVTYNEQFF.

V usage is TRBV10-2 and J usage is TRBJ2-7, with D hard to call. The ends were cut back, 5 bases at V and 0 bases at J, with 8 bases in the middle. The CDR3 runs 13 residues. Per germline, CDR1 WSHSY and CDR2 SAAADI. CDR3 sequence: CASSSGASYEQYF. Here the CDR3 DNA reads TGCGCCAGCAGTTCAGGAGCCTCCTACGAGCAGTACTTC.

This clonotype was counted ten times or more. The CDR3 loop is CAWSPPGQGNGYTF. CDR3 in DNA: TGTGCCTGGAGTCCACCAGGACAGGGGAATGGCTACACCTTC. The rearrangement uses TRBV30 and TRBJ1-2; 9 bases fit TRBD1. CDR1 and CDR2 (germline): GTSNPN, SVGIG (reference sequence). CDR3 length: 14 residues. V gave up 2 bases and J gave up 6 bases; unmatched junction bases: 7. Full variable domain (remainder filled in from reference TRBV30 and TRBJ1-2): SQTIHQWPATLVQPVGSPLSLECTVEGTSNPNLYWYRQAAGRGLQLLFYSVGIGQISSEVPQNLSASRPQDRQFILSSKKLLLSDSGFYLCAWSPPGQGNGYTFGSGTRLTVV.

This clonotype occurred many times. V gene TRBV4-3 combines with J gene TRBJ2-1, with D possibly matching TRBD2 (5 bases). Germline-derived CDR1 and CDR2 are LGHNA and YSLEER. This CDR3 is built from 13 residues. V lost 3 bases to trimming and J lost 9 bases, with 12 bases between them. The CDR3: CASSQIPGSEQFF. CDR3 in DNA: TGCGCCAGCAGCCAGATTCCGGGAAGTGAGCAGTTCTTC.

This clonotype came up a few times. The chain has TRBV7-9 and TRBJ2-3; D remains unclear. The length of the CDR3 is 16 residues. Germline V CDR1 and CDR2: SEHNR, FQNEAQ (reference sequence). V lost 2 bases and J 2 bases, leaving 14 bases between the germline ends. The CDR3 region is CASSLPPLGPTDTQYF. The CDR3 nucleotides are TGTGCCAGCAGCTTACCGCCCCTTGGGCCCACAGATACGCAGTATTTT. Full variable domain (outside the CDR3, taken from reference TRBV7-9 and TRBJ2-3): DTGVSQNPRHKITKRGQNVTFRCDPISEHNRLYWYRQTLGQGPEFLTYFQNEAQLEKSRLLSDRFSAERPKGSFSTLEIQRTEQGDSAMYLCASSLPPLGPTDTQYFGPGTRLTVL.

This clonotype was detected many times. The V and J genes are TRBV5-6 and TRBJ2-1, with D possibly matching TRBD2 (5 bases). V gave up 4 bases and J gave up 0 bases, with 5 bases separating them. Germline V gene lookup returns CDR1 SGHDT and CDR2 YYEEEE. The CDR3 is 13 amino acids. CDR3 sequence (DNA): TGTGCCAGCAGCCGGGACTCCTACAATGAGCAGTTCTTC. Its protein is CASSRDSYNEQFF.

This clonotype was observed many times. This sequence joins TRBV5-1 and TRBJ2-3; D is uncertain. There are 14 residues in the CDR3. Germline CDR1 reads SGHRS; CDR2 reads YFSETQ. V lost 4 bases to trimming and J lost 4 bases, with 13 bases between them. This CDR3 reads CASSPLGFADTQYF. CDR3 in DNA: TGCGCCAGCAGCCCGTTGGGGTTCGCAGATACGCAGTATTTT. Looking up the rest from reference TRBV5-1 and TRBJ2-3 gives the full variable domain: KAGVTQTPRYLIKTRGQQVTLSCSPISGHRSVSWYQQTPGQGLQFLFEYFSETQRNKGNFPGRFSGRQFSNSRSEMNVSTLELGDSALYLCASSPLGFADTQYFGPGTRLTVL.

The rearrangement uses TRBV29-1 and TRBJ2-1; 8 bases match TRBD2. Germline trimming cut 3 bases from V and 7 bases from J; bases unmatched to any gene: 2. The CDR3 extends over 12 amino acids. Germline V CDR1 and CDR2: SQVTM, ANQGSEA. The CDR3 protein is CSVEGGRNEQFF. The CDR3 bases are TGCAGCGTTGAGGGCGGGAGGAATGAGCAGTTCTTC.

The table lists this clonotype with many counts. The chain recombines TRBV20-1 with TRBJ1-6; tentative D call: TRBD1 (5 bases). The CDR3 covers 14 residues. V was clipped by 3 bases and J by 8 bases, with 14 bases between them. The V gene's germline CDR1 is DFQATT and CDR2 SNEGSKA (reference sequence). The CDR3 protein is CSASPPGSHSPLHF. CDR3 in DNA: TGCAGTGCTAGCCCCCCAGGGAGCCATTCACCCCTCCACTTT.